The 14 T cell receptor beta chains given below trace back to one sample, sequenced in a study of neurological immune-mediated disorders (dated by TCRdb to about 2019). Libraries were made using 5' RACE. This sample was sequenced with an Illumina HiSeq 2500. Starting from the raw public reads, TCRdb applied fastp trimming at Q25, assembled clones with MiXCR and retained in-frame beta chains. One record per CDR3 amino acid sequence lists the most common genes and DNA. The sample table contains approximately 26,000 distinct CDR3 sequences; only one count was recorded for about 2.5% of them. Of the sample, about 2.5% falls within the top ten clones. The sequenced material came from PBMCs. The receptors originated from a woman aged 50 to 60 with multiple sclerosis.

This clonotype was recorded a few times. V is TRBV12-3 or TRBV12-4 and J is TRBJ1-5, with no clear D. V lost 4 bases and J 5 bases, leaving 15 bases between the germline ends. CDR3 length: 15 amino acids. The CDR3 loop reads CASSYRVLGHQPQHF. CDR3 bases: TGTGCCAGCAGTTACCGGGTCCTGGGCCATCAGCCCCAGCATTTT.

The CDR3 is CASSLVLGDTGELFF. As DNA, the CDR3 is TGTGCCAGCAGCTTAGTGTTGGGGGACACCGGGGAGCTGTTTTTT. This rearrangement joins TRBV7-6 to TRBJ2-2; D tentatively reads TRBD1 or TRBD2 (5 bases each). CDR1 is SGHVS, CDR2 FNYEAQ, per germline. Trimming took off 1 base at V and 3 bases at J, with 9 bases between the two ends. The CDR3 totals 15 residues.

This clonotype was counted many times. The CDR3 DNA sequence: TGTGCCAGCAGCCGGACCTCGGGCTCCTACAATGAGCAGTTCTTC. It codes for CASSRTSGSYNEQFF. The gene calls are TRBV3-1 and TRBJ2-1; D is unresolved. The CDR3 spans 15 residues. The germline CDR1 and CDR2 sequences are LGHDT and YNNKEL (reference sequence). The germline V and J ends were trimmed by 4 bases and 0 bases, with 10 bases remaining between them.

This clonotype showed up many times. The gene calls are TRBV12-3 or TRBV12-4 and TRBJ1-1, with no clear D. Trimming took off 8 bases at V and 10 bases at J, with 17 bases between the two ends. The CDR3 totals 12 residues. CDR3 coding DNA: TGTGCCAGCTCAACGTTGGCAGGCGGAGCTTTCTTT. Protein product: CASSTLAGGAFF.

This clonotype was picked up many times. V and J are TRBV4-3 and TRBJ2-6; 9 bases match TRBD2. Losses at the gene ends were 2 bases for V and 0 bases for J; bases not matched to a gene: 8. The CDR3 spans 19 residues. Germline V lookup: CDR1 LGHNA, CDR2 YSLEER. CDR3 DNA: TGCGCCAGCAGCCAATACCCGATTAGCGGGAGCTCTGGGGCCAACGTCCTGACTTTC. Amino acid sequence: CASSQYPISGSSGANVLTF.

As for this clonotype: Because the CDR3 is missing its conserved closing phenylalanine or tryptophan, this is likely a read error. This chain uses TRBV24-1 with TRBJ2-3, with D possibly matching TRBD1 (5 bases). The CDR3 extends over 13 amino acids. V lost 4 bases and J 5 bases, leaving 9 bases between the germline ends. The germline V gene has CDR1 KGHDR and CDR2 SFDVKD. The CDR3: CATSDTGQDTQYI. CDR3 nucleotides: TGTGCCACCAGTGACACCGGACAAGATACGCAGTATATT.

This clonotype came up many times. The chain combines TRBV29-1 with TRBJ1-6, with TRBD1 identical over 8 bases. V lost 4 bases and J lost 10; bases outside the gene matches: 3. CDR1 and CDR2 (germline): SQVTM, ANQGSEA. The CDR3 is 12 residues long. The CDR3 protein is CSVGGQGSPLHF. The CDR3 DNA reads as TGCAGCGTTGGCGGACAGGGATCACCCCTCCACTTT. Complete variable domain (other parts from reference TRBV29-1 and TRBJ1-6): SAVISQKPSRDICQRGTSLTIQCQVDSQVTMMFWYRQQPGQSLTLIATANQGSEATYESGFVIDKFPISRPNLTFSTLTVSNMSPEDSSIYLCSVGGQGSPLHFGNGTRLTVT.

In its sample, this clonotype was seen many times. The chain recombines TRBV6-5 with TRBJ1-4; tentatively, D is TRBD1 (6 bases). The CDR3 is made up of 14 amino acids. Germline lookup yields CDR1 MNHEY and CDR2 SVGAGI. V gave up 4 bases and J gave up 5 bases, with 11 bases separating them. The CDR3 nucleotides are TGTGCCAGCAGTTCAACAGGGTTGAATGAAAAACTGTTTTTT. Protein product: CASSSTGLNEKLFF.

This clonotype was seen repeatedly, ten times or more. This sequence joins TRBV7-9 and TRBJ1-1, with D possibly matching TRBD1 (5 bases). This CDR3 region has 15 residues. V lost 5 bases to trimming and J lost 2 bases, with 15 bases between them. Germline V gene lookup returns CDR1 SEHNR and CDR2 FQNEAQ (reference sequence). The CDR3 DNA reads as TGTGCCAGCAGCCCCAGGGAGGGATATAACACTGAAGCTTTCTTT. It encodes CASSPREGYNTEAFF.

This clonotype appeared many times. The DNA of the CDR3 is TGCGCCAGCAGCTTGGGGGGTGCCCGGGGGAATGAGCAGTTCTTC. Encoded protein: CASSLGGARGNEQFF. This chain connects TRBV5-1 to TRBJ2-1, with a tentative D call TRBD2 (6 bases). Germline V gene sequence: CDR1 SGHRS, CDR2 YFSETQ. The V end was cut by 0 bases, the J end by 7 bases, with 14 bases between. This CDR3 spans 15 amino acids.

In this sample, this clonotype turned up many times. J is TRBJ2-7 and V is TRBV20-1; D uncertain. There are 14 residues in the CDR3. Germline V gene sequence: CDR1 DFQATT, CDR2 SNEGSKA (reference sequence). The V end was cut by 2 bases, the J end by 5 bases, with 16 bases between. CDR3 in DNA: TGCAGTGCTAGATCCATTAGACAAGCCCACGAGCAGTACTTC. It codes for CSARSIRQAHEQYF.

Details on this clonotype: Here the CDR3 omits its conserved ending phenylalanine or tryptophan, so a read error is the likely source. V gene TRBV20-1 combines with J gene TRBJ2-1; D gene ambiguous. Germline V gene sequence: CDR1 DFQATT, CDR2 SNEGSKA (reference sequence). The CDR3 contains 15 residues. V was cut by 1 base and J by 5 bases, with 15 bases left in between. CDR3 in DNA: TGCAGTGCTAGAGCTCCAGAAATACAAAACAATGAGCAGTTCAAC. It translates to CSARAPEIQNNEQFN.

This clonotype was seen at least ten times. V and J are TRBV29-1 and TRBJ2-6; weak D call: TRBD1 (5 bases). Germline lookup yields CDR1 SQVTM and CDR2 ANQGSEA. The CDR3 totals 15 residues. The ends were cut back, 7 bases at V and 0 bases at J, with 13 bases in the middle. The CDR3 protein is CSAFGDSSGANVLTF. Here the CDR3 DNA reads TGCAGCGCCTTCGGTGACAGCTCTGGGGCCAACGTCCTGACTTTC.

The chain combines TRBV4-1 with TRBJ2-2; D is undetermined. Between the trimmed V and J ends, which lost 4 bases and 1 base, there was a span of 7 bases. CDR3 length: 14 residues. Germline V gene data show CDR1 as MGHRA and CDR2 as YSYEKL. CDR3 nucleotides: TGCGCCAGCAGCCGAAGCCTGAACACCGGGGAGCTGTTTTTT. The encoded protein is CASSRSLNTGELFF.